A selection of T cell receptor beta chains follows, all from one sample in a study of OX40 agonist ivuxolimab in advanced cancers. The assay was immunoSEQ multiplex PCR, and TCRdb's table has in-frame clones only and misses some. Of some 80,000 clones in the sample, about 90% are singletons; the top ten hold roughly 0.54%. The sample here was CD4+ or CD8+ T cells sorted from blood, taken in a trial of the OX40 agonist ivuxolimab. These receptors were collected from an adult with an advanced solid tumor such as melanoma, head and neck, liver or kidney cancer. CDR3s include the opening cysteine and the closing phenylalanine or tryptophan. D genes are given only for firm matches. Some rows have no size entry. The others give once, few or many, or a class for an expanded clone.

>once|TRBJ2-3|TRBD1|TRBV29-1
CSVRTGLSPTDTQYF
TGCAGCGTGAGGACAGGGTTGAGCCCCACAGATACGCAGTATTTT
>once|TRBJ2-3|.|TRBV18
CASSRVQGGTDTQYF
TGTGCCAGCTCACGGGTACAGGGTGGCACAGATACGCAGTATTTT
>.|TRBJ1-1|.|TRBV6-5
CASSLTVNTEAFF
TGTGCCAGCAGCCTGACAGTGAACACTGAAGCTTTCTTT
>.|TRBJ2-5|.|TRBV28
CASSLGQETQYF
TGTGCCAGCAGTCTGGGGCAAGAGACCCAGTACTTC
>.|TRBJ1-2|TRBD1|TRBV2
CASSATGLNYGYTF
TGTGCCAGCAGTGCGACAGGGTTGAACTATGGCTACACCTTC
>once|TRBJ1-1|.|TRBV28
CASSLGTGVENTEAFF
TGTGCCAGCAGCCTCGGGACCGGGGTGGAGAACACTGAAGCTTTCTTT
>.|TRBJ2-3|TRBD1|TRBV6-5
CASRGQGRSTDTQYF
TGTGCCAGCAGAGGACAGGGGAGAAGCACAGATACGCAGTATTTT
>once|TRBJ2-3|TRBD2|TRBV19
CASSHGRGADTQYF
TGTGCCAGTAGTCACGGGAGGGGTGCAGATACGCAGTATTTT
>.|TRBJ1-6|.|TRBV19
CASSLSDSPLHF
TGTGCCAGTAGTCTCAGTGATTCACCCCTCCACTTT
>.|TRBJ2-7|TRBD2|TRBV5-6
CASSLGLAGVGEQYF
TGTGCCAGCAGCCTAGGACTAGCGGGAGTTGGGGAGCAGTACTTC
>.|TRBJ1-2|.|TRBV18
CASSPRSEIGYTF
TGTGCCAGCTCACCACGGAGCGAGATCGGCTACACCTTC
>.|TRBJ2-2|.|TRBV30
CAWQALEAGELFF
TGTGCCTGGCAAGCGTTGGAGGCCGGGGAGCTGTTTTTT
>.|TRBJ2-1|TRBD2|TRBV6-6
CASQLAGDNEQFF
TGTGCCAGTCAACTAGCGGGGGACAATGAGCAGTTCTTC
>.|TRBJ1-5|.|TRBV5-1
CASRFTGESNQPQHF
TGCGCCAGCAGGTTTACGGGGGAAAGCAATCAGCCCCAGCATTTT
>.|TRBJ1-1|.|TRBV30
CAWSVITSPGTSFF
TGTGCCTGGAGTGTAATCACCAGTCCCGGGACGTCTTTCTTT
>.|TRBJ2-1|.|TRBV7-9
CASSLAMEDNEQFF
TGTGCCAGCAGCTTAGCGATGGAAGACAATGAGCAGTTCTTC
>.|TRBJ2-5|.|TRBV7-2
CASSSGETQYF
TGTGCCAGCAGCTCCGGAGAGACCCAGTACTTC
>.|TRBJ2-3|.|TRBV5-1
CASSLEGDTQYF
TGCGCCAGCAGCTTGGAGGGGGATACGCAGTATTTT
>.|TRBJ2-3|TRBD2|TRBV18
CASSPTAPGLAGGLDTQYF
TGTGCCAGCTCACCGACCGCACCGGGACTAGCGGGAGGGTTGGATACGCAGTATTTT
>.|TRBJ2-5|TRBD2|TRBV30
CAWSGGGNWETQYF
TGTGCCTGGAGTGGGGGAGGGAATTGGGAGACCCAGTACTTC
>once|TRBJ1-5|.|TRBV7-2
CASSLENRGNQPQHF
TGTGCCAGCAGCTTGGAAAACAGGGGCAATCAGCCCCAGCATTTT
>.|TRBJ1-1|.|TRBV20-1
CSARVRDSAFF
TGCAGTGCTAGGGTGAGGGATTCAGCTTTCTTT
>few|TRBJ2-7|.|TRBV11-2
CASSSQKVEQYF
TGTGCCAGCAGCTCCCAAAAGGTCGAGCAGTACTTC
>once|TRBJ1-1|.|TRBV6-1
CASSESILRDNTEAFF
TGTGCCAGCAGTGAAAGCATCCTAAGGGATAACACTGAAGCTTTCTTT
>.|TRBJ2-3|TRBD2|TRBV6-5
CASSYIAGGFTDTQYF
TGTGCCAGCAGTTATATAGCGGGGGGGTTCACAGATACGCAGTATTTT
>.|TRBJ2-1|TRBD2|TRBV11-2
CASSLAGPYNEQFF
TGTGCCAGCAGCCTAGCGGGACCCTACAATGAGCAGTTCTTC